What follows are 16 T cell receptor beta chains derived from one specimen sequenced in a study of type 1 regulatory T cells. TCRdb re-analysed the reads in MiXCR, keeping a single row per CDR3 protein. This sample carries over 90,000 distinct CDR3 sequences, roughly 31% of them seen once, and the ten largest clones take 2% to 2.5%. Material: CD4+ T cells, either the whole sample or a sorted fraction (not recorded which). These receptors were taken from a human donor in good health.

CDR3 loop: CASSQGGLNTGELFF. CDR3 nucleotides: TGTGCCAGCAGCCAAGGCGGTCTGAACACCGGGGAGCTGTTTTTT. The genes are TRBV3-1 and TRBJ2-2, with D unresolved. The CDR3 has 15 amino acids. CDR1 LGHDT and CDR2 YNNKEL come from the germline V gene (reference sequence). V was trimmed by 1 base and J by 1 base, leaving 7 bases between them.

The chain has TRBV12-3 or TRBV12-4 and TRBJ1-1; TRBD1 might be the D (5 bases). The CDR3 spans 14 residues. Between the trimmed V and J ends, which lost 1 base and 6 bases, there was a span of 12 bases. CDR3: CASSLGQGGPEAFF. CDR3 nucleotide sequence: TGTGCCAGCAGTTTAGGGCAGGGAGGCCCTGAAGCTTTCTTT.

The rearrangement joins TRBV20-1 to TRBJ2-7; D might be TRBD2 (5 bases). V was trimmed by 6 bases and J by 6 bases, leaving 12 bases between them. The germline V gene encodes CDR1 DFQATT and CDR2 SNEGSKA (reference sequence). The CDR3 contains 11 residues. CDR3 amino acids: CSAWTPSEQYF. The CDR3 DNA reads as TGCAGTGCCTGGACTCCTAGCGAGCAGTACTTC.

The chain employs TRBV20-1 and TRBJ2-5; D unclear. Germline V lookup: CDR1 DFQATT, CDR2 SNEGSKA (reference sequence). V lost 5 bases and J lost 0, with 7 bases in between. The CDR3 totals 12 residues. In DNA form, the CDR3 reads TGCAGTGCTGGTCCAAACCAAGAGACCCAGTACTTC. Its protein product is CSAGPNQETQYF.

In this sample, this clonotype turned up a few times. The chain uses TRBV19 and TRBJ2-6, with D uncertain. Germline CDR1 is LNHDA and CDR2 is SQIVND (reference sequence). The V end was cut by 1 base, the J end by 0 bases, with 4 bases between. The CDR3 length is 15 residues. The CDR3 bases are TGTGCCAGTAGTATAGGGGTCTCTGGGGCCAACGTCCTGACTTTC. Protein sequence: CASSIGVSGANVLTF.

This clonotype was observed a few times. The CDR3 bases are TGTGCCAGCAGTTTATCCCGAAGGTCCTACGAGCAGTACTTC. This gives the protein CASSLSRRSYEQYF. The V and J genes are TRBV27 and TRBJ2-7; D is uncertain. The germline gives CDR1 MNHEY, CDR2 SMNVEV (reference sequence). This CDR3 is built from 14 residues. Trimming shortened V by 0 bases and J by 1 base, and 7 bases separated the two germline ends.

The chain carries TRBV2 and TRBJ2-1; TRBD2 agrees at 15 bases. The CDR3 is made up of 15 amino acids. Germline lookup yields CDR1 SNHLY and CDR2 FYNNEI. The V gene end was trimmed by 5 bases and the J gene end by 8 bases; junction bases not matched to a gene: 4. The CDR3 DNA is TGTGCCAGCAGTAGGACTAGCGGGAGGGCCTATGAGCAGTTCTTC. It codes for CASSRTSGRAYEQFF.

The chain carries TRBV5-1 and TRBJ2-1, with D uncertain. Per germline, CDR1 SGHRS and CDR2 YFSETQ. Deletions cut 0 bases from V and 0 bases from J, with 10 bases between. The CDR3 is 16 residues long. The CDR3 is CASSLDVTRSYNEQFF. CDR3 in DNA: TGCGCCAGCAGCTTGGATGTGACCCGCTCCTACAATGAGCAGTTCTTC.

The chain recombines TRBV20-1 with TRBJ2-7, with D unresolved. This CDR3 region has 15 residues. Germline V gene lookup returns CDR1 DFQATT and CDR2 SNEGSKA (reference sequence). V lost 0 bases, J lost 0 bases, and 12 bases lay in between. The CDR3 DNA reads TGCAGTGCTAGAGATATAAAAGCTTTCTCCTACGAGCAGTACTTC. Its protein product is CSARDIKAFSYEQYF.

CDR3 coding DNA: TGCAGTGCTAGGGAGGGGATCGAGCAGTACTTC. It is translated as CSAREGIEQYF. The V gene is TRBV20-1, the J gene TRBJ2-7; weak D call: TRBD2 (6 bases). Germline V gene sequence: CDR1 DFQATT, CDR2 SNEGSKA (reference sequence). This CDR3 spans 11 amino acids. The V end lost 3 bases, the J end lost 6 bases, and 9 bases lay between the germline ends.

The rearrangement uses TRBV20-1 and TRBJ2-7; TRBD2 might be the D (6 bases). CDR1 is DFQATT and CDR2 is SNEGSKA in the germline V gene (reference sequence). Deletions cut 3 bases from V and 3 bases from J, with 9 bases between. The CDR3 runs to 12 residues. The CDR3 nucleotides read TGCAGTGCTAGCGGGAGCGTCTACGAGCAGTACTTC. Encoded protein: CSASGSVYEQYF.

This clonotype showed up just a few times. V is TRBV3-1 and J is TRBJ2-1; D may be TRBD1 (5 bases). Germline V gene data show CDR1 as LGHDT and CDR2 as YNNKEL (reference sequence). The CDR3 is made up of 19 amino acids. V was trimmed by 2 bases and J by 0 bases, leaving 20 bases between them. The CDR3, as DNA: TGTGCCAGCAGCCAACCGACAGCAACTACCTCTTACTCCTACAATGAGCAGTTCTTC. Protein product: CASSQPTATTSYSYNEQFF.

This clonotype was counted only a few times. The rearrangement links TRBV7-6 to TRBJ1-1; D remains unclear. From germline, CDR1 is SGHVS and CDR2 FNYEAQ. Trimming pared 3 bases from V and 0 bases from J, leaving 5 bases between. The CDR3 consists of 13 residues. The CDR3 here is CASSFKMNTEAFF. The CDR3 region has the DNA TGTGCCAGCAGCTTTAAGATGAACACTGAAGCTTTCTTT.

V and J are TRBV7-9 and TRBJ2-5; TRBD2 is a possible D gene (5 bases). Germline CDR1 and CDR2: SEHNR and FQNEAQ (reference sequence). The germline V and J ends were trimmed by 3 bases and 1 base, with 12 bases remaining between them. The CDR3 is 15 residues long. The CDR3 spells CASSFLGDPQETQYF. The CDR3, as DNA: TGTGCCAGCAGCTTTTTGGGAGACCCCCAAGAGACCCAGTACTTC.

The chain employs TRBV5-1 and TRBJ2-3, with 9 bases matching TRBD2. Trimming removed 0 bases from V and 3 bases from J; junction bases left unmatched: 8. This CDR3 is built from 17 residues. The germline gives CDR1 SGHRS, CDR2 YFSETQ. CDR3 loop: CASSLAIFTSGTDTQYF. In nucleotides, the CDR3 is TGCGCCAGCAGCTTGGCCATTTTTACTAGCGGGACAGATACGCAGTATTTT.

DNA for the CDR3: TGCAGTGCTAGACCGGCTAGCGGGATGTCCGACCAAGAGACCCAGTACTTC. Translation: CSARPASGMSDQETQYF. J is TRBJ2-5 and V is TRBV20-1; 9 bases match TRBD2. The CDR3 contains 17 residues. The germline V gene encodes CDR1 DFQATT and CDR2 SNEGSKA (reference sequence). Trimming cost V 2 bases and J 0 bases; bases outside gene matches: 10.